This T cell receptor beta chain emerged from a study of T cells expressing NK-cell markers. Study-level information: In the group of eight sequenced donors, seven were HCMV-seropositive and one was seronegative.

TCRdb derives one entry per CDR3 protein from the 5' RACE reads, leaving out DNA. The listing records a few hundred thousand distinct CDR3 sequences. In regard to this clonotype: Its specificity is not known.

The CDR3 is made up of 17 amino acids. CDR1 SGHRS and CDR2 YFSETQ come from the germline V gene. Study results and limitations: Dominant NKG2C+ clonotypes in roughly six donors made up about 1.0-7.0% of CD8+ T cells.

This chain connects TRBV5-1 to TRBJ2-3; TCRdb gives TRBD1 as the D gene, but with no DNA this cannot be confirmed. This sequence was found in a man aged 18-69 years in good health. The sample taken for sequencing was blood T cells: a sorted CD56 or NKG2C T cell subset, CD4+ or CD8+ T cells, or bulk PBMC T cells (not recorded which). This CDR3 is CASSPRQGRTGTDTQYF.